This TCR beta chain was captured in a study of T cell responses to AZD1222 COVID-19 vaccine. The method was immunoSEQ multiplex PCR; TCRdb's version includes in-frame clones alone and lacks a portion of them. The table shows around 140,000 clones, with 90% to 95% occurring only once. Here the sequenced sample was peripheral blood, taken 28 days after the second AZD1222 dose. This receptor was identified in an adult who received the AZD1222 COVID-19 vaccine.

This chain's CDR3 is CASSYPNTGELFF. CDR3 nucleotide sequence: TGTGCCAGCAGTTACCCTAACACCGGGGAGCTGTTTTTT. The rearrangement uses TRBV6-6 and TRBJ2-2, with D unresolved. Germline lookup yields CDR1 MNHNY and CDR2 SVGAGI (reference sequence). Trimming took 2 bases from V and 2 from J, leaving 3 bases between them. The CDR3 is made up of 13 amino acids.